A single sample is the source of the 18 T cell receptor beta chains below, sequenced in a study of glioma-infiltrating T cells. Using RNA template, CDR3s of TCR alpha and beta were amplified with iRepertoire arm-PCR. A single record per CDR3 protein comes from TCRdb applying MiXCR to the multiplex PCR reads. The table includes around 130,000 distinct CDR3 sequences, under 30% detected once. Sequencing was performed on glioma tissue, nonneoplastic brain tissue, or PBMCs (not recorded which). The receptors derive from a human donor with low-grade glioma or glioblastoma, undergoing nonglioma brain surgery, or in good health (not recorded which).

A few counts support this clonotype. J is TRBJ2-2 and V is TRBV29-1; D may be TRBD1 or TRBD2 (5 bases each). Germline V lookup: CDR1 SQVTM, CDR2 ANQGSEA. The CDR3 has 12 residues. The CDR3 protein is CSTGGNTGELFF. The CDR3 DNA reads TGCAGTACTGGGGGGAACACCGGGGAGCTGTTTTTT.

V gene TRBV18 combines with J gene TRBJ1-6, with D perhaps matching TRBD1 (5 bases). Trimming removed 0 bases at V and 7 bases at J, with 13 bases between. This CDR3 is built from 16 residues. Germline V gives CDR1 KGHSH, CDR2 LQKENI. CDR3 loop: CASSPPSSKGNSPLHF. The CDR3 DNA follows: TGTGCCAGCTCACCACCCAGCTCCAAGGGGAATTCACCCCTCCACTTT.

Regarding this clonotype: With a much larger clone just one base away, this may be a read error. This rearrangement joins TRBV4-1 to TRBJ1-5; tentatively, D is TRBD1 (5 bases). Looked up from germline, CDR1 is MGHRA and CDR2 is YSYEKL. This CDR3 contains 13 residues. The CDR3 nucleotides read TGCGCCAGCAGCCAAGCAGGGAATCAGCCCCATCATTTT. Translation gives CASSQAGNQPHHF.

The chain combines TRBV12-3 or TRBV12-4 with TRBJ2-7; no clear D gene. CDR3 length: 12 amino acids. Trimming took off 6 bases at V and 4 bases at J, with 10 bases between the two ends. The CDR3 here is CASSQDRYEQYV. CDR3 bases: TGTGCCAGCAGCCAGGACCGATACGAGCAGTACGTC.

This clonotype was observed many times. This chain connects TRBV7-9 to TRBJ2-3; 14 bases are shared with TRBD2. This CDR3 is built from 17 residues. The V segment lost 5 bases and the J segment 3 bases; nucleotides outside the gene matches: 7. The germline V gene has CDR1 SEHNR and CDR2 FQNEAQ (reference sequence). CDR3 nucleotides: TGTGCCAGCAGCCCATGGACTAGCGGGGGGTCTACAGATACGCAGTATTTT. Its translation: CASSPWTSGGSTDTQYF.

With respect to this clonotype: Sequence at one end of the junction differs from germline and may be a read error. The J gene is TRBJ2-3, the V gene TRBV7-2; TRBD2 might be the D (7 bases). Per germline, CDR1 SGHTA and CDR2 FQGNSA. CDR3 length equals 12 residues. The CDR3 region has the DNA TGTGCCAGCAACTTATCTCCGGGGGGCCAACATTTT. Translation gives CASNLSPGGQHF.

Here the CDR3 reads CASSLDSETQYF. The CDR3 nucleotides are TGTGCCAGCAGCTTGGACTCAGAGACCCAGTACTTC. The chain recombines TRBV5-4 with TRBJ2-5; D uncertain. V was pared by 0 bases and J by 4 bases, with 4 bases between. This CDR3 is 12 amino acids long. Germline CDR1 reads SGHNT; CDR2 reads YYREEE (reference sequence).

Many counts were recorded for this clonotype. The chain joins TRBV20-1 to TRBJ2-1, with D uncertain. The V gene's germline CDR1 is DFQATT and CDR2 SNEGSKA (reference sequence). The CDR3 contains 13 residues. V was cut by 6 bases and J by 8 bases, with 17 bases left in between. The CDR3 region has the DNA TGCAGTGCCCCCGATCCTGGCGCCGATGAGCAGTTCTTC. It specifies CSAPDPGADEQFF.

This clonotype was counted a few times. The V call is TRBV29-1, the J call TRBJ1-1; 10 bases fit TRBD1. Germline CDR1 reads SQVTM; CDR2 reads ANQGSEA. The CDR3 consists of 14 residues. The ends lost 6 bases at V and 1 base at J; junction bases unmatched: 5. CDR3 sequence (DNA): TGCAGCGTCGGGACAGGGGATAGGAACACTGAAGCTTTCTTT. Translating gives CSVGTGDRNTEAFF. The entire variable domain, with the rest obtained from reference TRBV29-1 and TRBJ1-1, is as follows: SAVISQKPSRDICQRGTSLTIQCQVDSQVTMMFWYRQQPGQSLTLIATANQGSEATYESGFVIDKFPISRPNLTFSTLTVSNMSPEDSSIYLCSVGTGDRNTEAFFGQGTRLTVV.

The CDR3 DNA reads TGTGCCATCAGTGATCGCGAGGGGGCTGGGCAGACCCAGTACTTC. Protein sequence: CAISDREGAGQTQYF. The V call is TRBV10-3, the J call TRBJ2-5; 7 positions match TRBD1. Losses at the gene ends were 3 bases for V and 6 bases for J; bases not matched to a gene: 10. Germline-derived CDR1 and CDR2 are ENHRY and SYGVKD. There are 15 residues in the CDR3.

A word on this clonotype: A read error may be the cause here, since a much bigger clone is one base away. V and J are TRBV6-1 and TRBJ2-7; tentatively, D is TRBD1 (6 bases). This CDR3 comprises 15 residues. Germline V gene sequence: CDR1 MNHNS, CDR2 SASEGT. The CDR3 nucleotides are TGTGCCAGCAGAGCTGGACAGATCCCCTCCTACGAGAAGTACGTC. It translates to CASRAGQIPSYEKYV.

This chain connects TRBV6-1 to TRBJ1-4, with 11 bases aligning to TRBD1. This CDR3 has 13 residues. Germline CDR1 and CDR2: MNHNS and SASEGT. The junction had 2 bases not matched to a gene; V was cut back by 6 bases and J by 8 bases. The CDR3 here is CASRDRGREKLFF. Written as DNA, the CDR3 is TGTGCCAGCAGGGACAGGGGGCGGGAAAAACTGTTTTTT.

There are many counts of this clonotype. The V call is TRBV7-2, the J call TRBJ1-5; D uncertain. The length of the CDR3 is 15 residues. The V gene's germline CDR1 is SGHTA and CDR2 FQGNSA. V gave up 7 bases and J gave up 4 bases, with 17 bases separating them. The DNA of the CDR3 is TGTGCCAGCAACGACTTACTAGGCACTAATCAGCCCCAGCATTTT. As protein: CASNDLLGTNQPQHF.

The table lists this clonotype with a few counts. This rearrangement joins TRBV7-8 to TRBJ1-1, with a weak D call TRBD1 (6 bases). There are 13 residues in the CDR3. Germline CDR1 SGHVS, CDR2 FQNEAQ. V was trimmed by 0 bases and J by 10 bases, leaving 12 bases between them. The CDR3 DNA is TGTGCCAGCAGCTTAGCGATTGTAGGGGGAGCTTTCTTT. Protein: CASSLAIVGGAFF. Looking up the rest from reference TRBV7-8 and TRBJ1-1 gives the full variable domain: GAGVSQSPRYKVAKRGQDVALRCDPISGHVSLFWYQQALGQGPEFLTYFQNEAQLDKSGLPSDRFFAERPEGSVSTLKIQRTQQEDSAVYLCASSLAIVGGAFFGQGTRLTVV.

There are a few counts of this clonotype. Here the CDR3 reads CASSLASGGANEQFF. The CDR3 DNA is TGTGCCAGCAGCTTGGCTAGCGGGGGGGCCAATGAGCAGTTCTTC. This chain connects TRBV5-4 to TRBJ2-1; 12 positions agree with TRBD2. The CDR3 contains 15 residues. V lost 0 bases and J lost 6; bases outside the gene matches: 1. Germline CDR1 and CDR2: SGHNT and YYREEE (reference sequence).

Comment on this clonotype: A much larger clone differs by one base, so this may be a read error. V and J are TRBV19 and TRBJ1-1; D unresolved. The CDR3 has 11 amino acids. The V end was cut by 5 bases, the J end by 7 bases, with 8 bases between. In germline, CDR1 is LNHDA, CDR2 SQIVND (reference sequence). CDR3 loop: CASSDVLEAFF. Here the CDR3 DNA reads TGTGCCAGTAGTGACGTCCTTGAAGCTTTCTTT.

There are many counts of this clonotype. The junction departs from germline at one end; a sequencing error may be responsible. The CDR3 loop is CASSVAIGRGSTDTQYF. The CDR3 DNA follows: TGTGCCAGCAGCGTAGCGATAGGGCGGGGGTCCACAGATACGCAGTATTTT. V gene TRBV7-2 combines with J gene TRBJ2-3; TRBD2 agrees at 7 bases. Per the germline V gene, CDR1 is SGHTA and CDR2 is FQGNSA. The CDR3 extends over 17 amino acids.

The chain couples TRBV20-1 to TRBJ1-2; D not certain. CDR3 length: 15 residues. CDR1 is DFQATT and CDR2 is SNEGSKA in the germline V gene (reference sequence). V lost 4 bases and J 5 bases, leaving 20 bases between the germline ends. The CDR3 bases are TGCAGTGCTACTCCCCCCGAGTCAGGCGATTATGGCTACACCTTC. Translating it yields CSATPPESGDYGYTF.